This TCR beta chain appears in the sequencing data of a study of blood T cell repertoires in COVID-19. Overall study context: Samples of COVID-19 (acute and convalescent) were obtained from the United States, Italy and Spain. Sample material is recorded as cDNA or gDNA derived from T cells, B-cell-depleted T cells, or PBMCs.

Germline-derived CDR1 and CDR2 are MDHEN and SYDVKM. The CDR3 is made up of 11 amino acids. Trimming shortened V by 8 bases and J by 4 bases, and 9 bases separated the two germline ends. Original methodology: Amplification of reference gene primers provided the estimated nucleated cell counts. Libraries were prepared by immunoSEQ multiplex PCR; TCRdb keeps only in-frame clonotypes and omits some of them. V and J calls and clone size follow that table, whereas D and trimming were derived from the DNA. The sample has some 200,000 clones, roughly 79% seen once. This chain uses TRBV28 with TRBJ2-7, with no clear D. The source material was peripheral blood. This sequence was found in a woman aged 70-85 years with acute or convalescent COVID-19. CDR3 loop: CASLDRYEQYF. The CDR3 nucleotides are TGTGCCAGCCTAGATCGATACGAGCAGTACTTC.